This entry lists 5 T cell receptor beta chains sequenced from one sample in a study of control samples from healthy donors and cancer patients. Sequencing was performed with immunoSEQ multiplex PCR; in TCRdb, only in-frame clones are kept and a portion is missing. The sample has 130,000 or so clones; about nine tenths are singletons. The specimen was blood. These receptors originate from a woman between 50 and 59 years old in good health.

This clone appeared a single time. The chain links TRBV4-2 to TRBJ1-2; D ambiguous. Trimming removed 1 base from V and 3 bases from J, with 9 bases in between. CDR1 and CDR2 (germline): LGHNA, YNFKEQ. The CDR3 consists of 14 residues. The CDR3 is CASSQASKHYGYTF. The DNA of the CDR3 is TGTGCCAGCAGCCAAGCGTCGAAACACTATGGCTACACCTTC.

The chain recombines TRBV25-1 with TRBJ1-1; D gene uncertain. The CDR3 covers 16 residues. Germline assignment: CDR1 MGHDK and CDR2 SYGVNS. V was pared by 2 bases and J by 5 bases, with 18 bases between. DNA of the CDR3: TGTGCCAGCAGTGAAATGGCTTTGGGAGGGAGGACTGAAGCTTTCTTT. This translates into CASSEMALGGRTEAFF.

This clone was observed a single time. V gene TRBV5-4 combines with J gene TRBJ1-6; D may be TRBD1 (5 bases). CDR3 length equals 18 residues. Germline V gene sequence: CDR1 SGHNT, CDR2 YYREEE (reference sequence). V shed 3 bases and J shed 0 bases, with 16 bases lying between them. In DNA form, the CDR3 reads TGTGCCAGCAGCTGGCTGGCAGGGTTTAGCTCCTATAATTCACCCCTCCACTTT. Translation gives CASSWLAGFSSYNSPLHF.

The V and J genes are TRBV7-8 and TRBJ1-5; possible D gene TRBD1, 5 bases. Germline V lookup: CDR1 SGHVS, CDR2 FQNEAQ. The CDR3 loop spans 16 amino acids. V was trimmed by 2 bases and J by 2 bases, leaving 13 bases between them. CDR3 protein: CASSLQGRIGNQPQHF. In DNA form, the CDR3 reads TGTGCCAGCAGCTTACAGGGAAGAATTGGCAATCAGCCCCAGCATTTT.

This clone was observed a few times. The chain is built from TRBV16 and TRBJ2-7, with 9 bases identical to TRBD2. CDR3 size: 16 residues. Trimming at V came to 2 bases and at J to 0 bases, leaving 5 bases not matched to a gene. Germline CDR1 reads KGHSY; CDR2 reads FQNENV. Written as DNA, the CDR3 is TGTGCCAGCAGCCAAGTAGCGGGGGACCCCTCCTACGAGCAGTACTTC. It codes for CASSQVAGDPSYEQYF. Based on the CDR3 plus reference TRBV16 and TRBJ2-7, the full variable domain is GEEVAQTPKHLVRGEGQKAKLYCAPIKGHSYVFWYQQVLKNEFKFLISFQNENVFDETGMPKERFSAKCLPNSPCSLEIQATKLEDSAVYFCASSQVAGDPSYEQYFGPGTRLTVT.